This T cell receptor (beta chain) was documented in a study of prognosis after radiotherapy for stage I lung cancer. By two-round multiplex PCR, the TCR beta CDR3 was amplified from genomic DNA. TRBV and TRBJ genes each had their own specific primers in first-round PCR. From the multiplex PCR reads, TCRdb called clonotypes with MiXCR, one entry per CDR3 protein. The table records approximately 30,000 distinct CDR3 sequences, approximately 30% of them present only once. This clonotype was counted at least ten times. The CDR3 loop spans 13 amino acids. The V end was cut by 5 bases, the J end by 0 bases, with 11 bases between. CDR1 is SQVTM and CDR2 is ANQGSEA in the germline V gene.

The receptor's source is a donor over 45 with non-small cell lung cancer. The chain employs TRBV29-1 and TRBJ2-7; D is undetermined. This specimen was PBMCs, taken before or after stereotactic body radiation therapy (not recorded which). CDR3 region: CSVRSPYSYEQYF. Here the CDR3 DNA reads TGCAGCGTTCGATCGCCCTACTCCTACGAGCAGTACTTC.